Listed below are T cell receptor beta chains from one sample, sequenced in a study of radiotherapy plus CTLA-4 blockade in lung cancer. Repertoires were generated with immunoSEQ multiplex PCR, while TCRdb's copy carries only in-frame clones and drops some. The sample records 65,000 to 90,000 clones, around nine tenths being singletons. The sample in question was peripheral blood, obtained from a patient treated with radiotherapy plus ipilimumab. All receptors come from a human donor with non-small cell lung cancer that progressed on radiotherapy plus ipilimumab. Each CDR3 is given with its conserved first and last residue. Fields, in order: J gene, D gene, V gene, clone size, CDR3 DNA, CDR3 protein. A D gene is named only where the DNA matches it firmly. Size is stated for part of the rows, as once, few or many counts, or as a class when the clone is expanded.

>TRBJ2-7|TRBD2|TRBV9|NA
TGTGCCAGCAGCGTAGCCGGGACTAGCTCCTACGAGCAGTACTTC
CASSVAGTSSYEQYF
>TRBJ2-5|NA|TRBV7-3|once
TGTGCCAGCAGCTTAGACCCAGGGAGAGGAGAGACCCAGTACTTC
CASSLDPGRGETQYF
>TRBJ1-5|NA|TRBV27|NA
TGTGCCAGCAGTCAACGGTCAGGGCGCAATCAGCCCCAGCATTTT
CASSQRSGRNQPQHF
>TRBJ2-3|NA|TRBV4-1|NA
TGCGCCAGCAGCCAAGATGCCCCAGGGAGGCCCACAGATACGCAGTATTTT
CASSQDAPGRPTDTQYF
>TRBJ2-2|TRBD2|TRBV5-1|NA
TGCGCCAGCAGCACGGGACTAGCGGGAGGAGGGACCGGGGAGCTGTTTTTT
CASSTGLAGGGTGELFF
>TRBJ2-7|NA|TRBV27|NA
TGTGCCAGCAGTTTCAGCAGGCACCTCTCCTACGAGCAGTACTTC
CASSFSRHLSYEQYF
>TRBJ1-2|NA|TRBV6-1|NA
TGTGCCAGCAGTGAAAGAGCCTTTAACTATGGCTACACCTTC
CASSERAFNYGYTF
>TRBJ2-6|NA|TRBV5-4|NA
TGTGCCAGCAGCTTGGCTAATTTTCGCGGGGCCAACGTCCTGACTTTC
CASSLANFRGANVLTF
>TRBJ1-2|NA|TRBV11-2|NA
TGTGCCAGCTCCCCCAGTCCCTATGGCTACACCTTC
CASSPSPYGYTF
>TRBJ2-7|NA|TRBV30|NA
TGTGCCTGGAGTAAGTTTTCCTACGAGCAGTACTTC
CAWSKFSYEQYF
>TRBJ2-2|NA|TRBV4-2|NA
TGTGCCAGCAGCCAAGTTAGCGGGAACACCGGGGAGCTGTTTTTT
CASSQVSGNTGELFF
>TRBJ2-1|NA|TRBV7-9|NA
TGTGCCAGCAGCGAAACCGGGTCCTCGAATGAGCAGTTCTTC
CASSETGSSNEQFF
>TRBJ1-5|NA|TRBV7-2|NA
TGTGCCAGCAGCTTAGGGGTCAATAGCAATCAGCCCCAGCATTTT
CASSLGVNSNQPQHF
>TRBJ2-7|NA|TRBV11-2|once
TGTGCCAGCAGCTTAGATCCCCACAGGTTTCTAAGCTCCTACGAGCAGTACTTC
CASSLDPHRFLSSYEQYF
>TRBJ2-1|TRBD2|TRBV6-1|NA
TGTGCCAGCAGAGATAGCGGGGGCTCCTACAATGAGCAGTTCTTC
CASRDSGGSYNEQFF
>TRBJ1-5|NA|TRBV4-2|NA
TGTGCCAGCAGCCAAGATCTCCTCCCCGACCGCCAAGGACCATCCAGGCATTTT
CASSQDLLPDRQGPSRHF
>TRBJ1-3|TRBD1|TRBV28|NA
TGTGCCAGCAGAACAGGGGGCTCTGGAAACACCATATATTTT
CASRTGGSGNTIYF
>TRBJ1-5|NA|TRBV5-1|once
TGCGCCAGCAGCTTGGGTGCTTATAGCAATCAGCCCCAGCATTTT
CASSLGAYSNQPQHF
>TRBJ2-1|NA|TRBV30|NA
TGTGCCTGGAGAGCGGGCGTGAATGAGCAGTTCTTC
CAWRAGVNEQFF
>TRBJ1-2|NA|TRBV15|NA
TGTGCCACCAGCAGAGCCGAACAGTCCTATGGCTACACCTTC
CATSRAEQSYGYTF
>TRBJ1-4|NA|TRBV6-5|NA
TGTGCCAGTCGACGCGGGGGCCGGCTTGAAAAACTGTTTTTT
CASRRGGRLEKLFF
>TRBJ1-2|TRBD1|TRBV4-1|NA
TGCGCCAGCAGCCGGGGGGGACAGGGTGGCTATGGCTACACCTTC
CASSRGGQGGYGYTF
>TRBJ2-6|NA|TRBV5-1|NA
TGCGCCAGCAGCCTTACGGGGGGCCCGCATCTGTCCAACGTCCTGACTTTC
CASSLTGGPHLSNVLTF
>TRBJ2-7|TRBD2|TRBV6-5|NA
TGTGCCAGCAGTTACATAGCGGGAGACGCCTACGAGCAGTACTTC
CASSYIAGDAYEQYF
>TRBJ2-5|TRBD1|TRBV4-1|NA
TGCGCCAGCAGCCTAGACAGGGGGGAGACCCAGTACTTC
CASSLDRGETQYF
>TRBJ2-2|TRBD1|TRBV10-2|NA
TGCGCCAGCAGGGCCGGACAGGGGGCCGGCGGGGAGCTGTTTTTT
CASRAGQGAGGELFF
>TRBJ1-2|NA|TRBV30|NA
TGTGCCTGGAGTGTACGGATGGGTTCCTATGGCTACACCTTC
CAWSVRMGSYGYTF
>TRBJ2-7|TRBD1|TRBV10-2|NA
TGCGCCAGCATGGGACAGGGGCCCTACGAGCAGTACTTC
CASMGQGPYEQYF
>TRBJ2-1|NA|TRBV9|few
TGTGCCAGCAGCGTAGAAGACCGTCAAAGCTCCTACAATGAGCAGTTCTTC
CASSVEDRQSSYNEQFF
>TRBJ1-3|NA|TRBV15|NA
TGTGCCACCAGCAGAGACCCTCTGGTTGGAAACACCATATATTTT
CATSRDPLVGNTIYF
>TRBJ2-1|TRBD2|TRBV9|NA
TGTGCCAGCAGCGTAGTAGTAAGCGGGAGGTACAATGAGCAGTTCTTC
CASSVVVSGRYNEQFF
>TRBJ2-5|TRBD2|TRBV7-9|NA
TGTGCCAGCAGCTTAGGGGGACTAGCATACCAAGAGACCCAGTACTTC
CASSLGGLAYQETQYF
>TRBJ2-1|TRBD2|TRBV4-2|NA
TGTGCCAGCAGCCAAGATTGGCGTAGCGGGAGGTTAAATGAGCAGTTCTTC
CASSQDWRSGRLNEQFF
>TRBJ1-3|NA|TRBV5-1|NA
TGCGCCAGCAGCCTTGACGGCTCTGGAAACACCATATATTTT
CASSLDGSGNTIYF
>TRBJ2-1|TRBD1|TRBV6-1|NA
TGTGCCAGCAGTGAGGGTGTGGACAGGGGCTACTTGAATGAGCAGTTCTTC
CASSEGVDRGYLNEQFF
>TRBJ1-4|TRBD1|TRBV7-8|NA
TGTGCCAGCAGCCCCCGGACAGGGATAGAAAAACTGTTTTTT
CASSPRTGIEKLFF
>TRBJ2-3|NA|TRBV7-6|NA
TGTGCCAGCACTGATGCAGCGTCAGCGACCGATACGCAGTATTTT
CASTDAASATDTQYF
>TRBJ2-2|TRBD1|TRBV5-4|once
TGTGCCAGCAGCCCAATCCCCGGGACAGGGTCAAGGGACACCGGGGAGCTGTTTTTT
CASSPIPGTGSRDTGELFF
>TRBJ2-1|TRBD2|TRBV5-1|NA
TGCGCCAGCAGCATTGGACTAGCGGGAACCGTCTCCTACAATGAGCAGTTCTTC
CASSIGLAGTVSYNEQFF
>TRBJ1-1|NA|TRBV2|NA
TGTGCCAGCAGTGACAGGGCGAACACTGAAGCTTTCTTT
CASSDRANTEAFF
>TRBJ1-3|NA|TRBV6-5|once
TGTGCCAGCAGAGGCTCGGGGGCGCAGGGAAACACCATATATTTT
CASRGSGAQGNTIYF